The 13 T cell receptor beta chains below come from one sample, sequenced in a study of cytomegalovirus exposure and HLA in healthy donors. PCR was performed using 60 Vbeta and 13 Jbeta primers. Clones were sequenced by immunoSEQ multiplex PCR, and TCRdb holds only the in-frame ones, with some missing. The table includes about 94,000 clones, roughly four fifths detected once. Sequenced material: PBMCs. The receptors were sampled from a man in his thirties or forties in good health and CMV-seronegative.

The chain is built from TRBV10-2 and TRBJ1-4, with a tentative D call TRBD1 (6 bases). V lost 4 bases, J lost 1 base, and 10 bases lay in between. This CDR3 is built from 15 residues. CDR1 and CDR2 (germline): WSHSY, SAAADI. This CDR3 reads CASSVGGGTNEKLFF. The DNA for the CDR3 is TGCGCCAGCAGTGTAGGGGGTGGAACTAATGAAAAACTGTTTTTT.

This clone has a single count. The J gene is TRBJ1-1, the V gene TRBV4-3, with D uncertain. The length of the CDR3 is 13 residues. V dropped 1 base and J dropped 3 bases, with 6 bases sitting between them. From germline, CDR1 is LGHNA and CDR2 YSLEER. The CDR3 nucleotides are TGCGCCAGCAGCCAAGCGTATGACACTGAAGCTTTCTTT. Residues: CASSQAYDTEAFF.

The chain joins TRBV5-6 to TRBJ2-7; TRBD2 aligns across 9 bases. The V gene end was trimmed by 6 bases and the J gene end by 7 bases; junction bases not matched to a gene: 11. Germline V gene data show CDR1 as SGHDT and CDR2 as YYEEEE. The CDR3 has 14 amino acids. The CDR3 is CASTLSGRYREQYF. In DNA, the CDR3 is TGTGCCAGCACCCTTAGCGGGAGATATAGGGAGCAGTACTTC.

The chain couples TRBV2 to TRBJ1-4; D is possibly TRBD1 (6 bases). The CDR3 is made up of 14 amino acids. In germline, CDR1 is SNHLY, CDR2 FYNNEI. The V gene lost 3 bases and the J gene lost 1 base, with 6 bases spanning the gap. CDR3 residues: CASSDRGTNEKLFF. The CDR3 DNA follows: TGTGCCAGCAGTGACAGGGGAACTAATGAAAAACTGTTTTTT.

V usage is TRBV21-1 and J usage is TRBJ1-5. TRBV21-1 counts as a pseudogene. The CDR3 length is 19 residues. The CDR3 reads CASSKAPRGGGYSNQPQHF. The CDR3 region has the DNA TGTGCCAGCAGCAAAGCCCCTCGAGGGGGGGGTTATAGCAATCAGCCCCAGCATTTT.

This chain joins TRBV29-1 and TRBJ1-1; maybe TRBD1 (6 bases). There are 14 residues in the CDR3. Trimming stripped 0 bases from V and 3 bases from J, with 11 bases between. The germline gives CDR1 SQVTM, CDR2 ANQGSEA. The CDR3, as DNA: TGCAGCGTTGAAGATAGGGGGAGGGACACTGAAGCTTTCTTT. This gives the protein CSVEDRGRDTEAFF. Looking up the rest from reference TRBV29-1 and TRBJ1-1 gives the full variable domain: SAVISQKPSRDICQRGTSLTIQCQVDSQVTMMFWYRQQPGQSLTLIATANQGSEATYESGFVIDKFPISRPNLTFSTLTVSNMSPEDSSIYLCSVEDRGRDTEAFFGQGTRLTVV.

The chain has TRBV2 and TRBJ1-2, with 8 bases fitting TRBD1. The CDR3 contains 15 residues. The V gene end was trimmed by 8 bases and the J gene end by 5 bases; junction bases not matched to a gene: 13. Germline values: CDR1 SNHLY, CDR2 FYNNEI. CDR3 region: CASLRQGTGGYGYTF. In DNA, the CDR3 is TGTGCCAGCCTAAGACAGGGGACGGGTGGTTATGGCTACACCTTC.

Comment on this clone: At one of its ends the junction is not consistent with the germline gene, which may arise from a read error. The chain uses TRBV6-5 and TRBJ2-7; no clear D. CDR1 is MNHEY, CDR2 SVGAGI, per germline. The length of the CDR3 is 15 residues. The CDR3: CAISYSVRSFFEPYF. CDR3 nucleotide sequence: TGTGCCATCAGTTACTCCGTACGCTCCTTCTTCGAGCCGTACTTC.

This clone has only a few counts. This chain joins TRBV4-1 and TRBJ2-7, with 7 nucleotides matching TRBD2. Trimming removed 0 bases from V and 1 base from J; junction bases left unmatched: 6. The germline gives CDR1 MGHRA, CDR2 YSYEKL. The CDR3 runs to 16 residues. CDR3: CASSQDTPGGSYEQYF. CDR3 bases: TGCGCCAGCAGCCAAGATACCCCGGGGGGTTCCTACGAGCAGTACTTC.

The rearrangement joins TRBV7-2 to TRBJ2-4; D is undetermined. CDR3 length equals 13 residues. The V end lost 3 bases, the J end lost 7 bases, and 10 bases lay between the germline ends. The germline CDR1 and CDR2 sequences are SGHTA and FQGNSA. The CDR3 region has the DNA TGTGCCAGCAGCTTTTATGAGAGGAACATTCAGTACTTC. Its translation is CASSFYERNIQYF.

The chain combines TRBV2 with TRBJ2-1; possibly TRBD1 for D (6 bases). Trimming shortened V by 4 bases and J by 7 bases, and 14 bases separated the two germline ends. The germline CDR1 and CDR2 sequences are SNHLY and FYNNEI. CDR3 length equals 14 residues. CDR3 coding DNA: TGTGCCAGCAGTGGAGGGGGTCGTTCGAATGAGCAGTTCTTC. Its protein product is CASSGGGRSNEQFF. The entire variable domain, with the rest obtained from reference TRBV2 and TRBJ2-1, is as follows: EPEVTQTPSHQVTQMGQEVILRCVPISNHLYFYWYRQILGQKVEFLVSFYNNEISEKSEIFDDQFSVERPDGSNFTLKIRSTKLEDSAMYFCASSGGGRSNEQFFGPGTRLTVL.

The J gene is TRBJ2-1, the V gene TRBV7-6; D is perhaps TRBD2 (6 bases). The V end lost 1 base, the J end lost 8 bases, and 12 bases lay between the germline ends. CDR1 and CDR2 (germline): SGHVS, FNYEAQ. This CDR3 spans 14 amino acids. The CDR3: CASSLVGSNDEQFF. For the CDR3, the DNA is TGTGCCAGCAGCTTAGTCGGGAGTAATGATGAGCAGTTCTTC.

V and J are TRBV18 and TRBJ1-1; TRBD1 aligns across 7 bases. V was clipped by 6 bases and J by 4 bases; unmatched bases: 8. The CDR3 extends over 14 amino acids. Per the germline V gene, CDR1 is KGHSH and CDR2 is LQKENI. CDR3 coding DNA: TGTGCCAGCTCGGTGGAGAGGGGGCGCACTGAAGCTTTCTTT. This sequence encodes CASSVERGRTEAFF.